The TCR beta chain described here comes from a study of Graves' ophthalmopathy and Graves' hyperthyroidism. Study-wide points: Ophthalmopathy versus stable hyperthyroidism: 13-signature model gave just under 90% sensitivity, less than 83% specificity.

RNA transcripts yielded amplified TCR beta CDR3 regions. Second-round multiplex PCR came after a first-round RT-PCR that employed HTBI primers. TCRdb re-called the multiplex PCR reads with MiXCR, one entry per CDR3 protein. Here the sample spans 300,000 to 350,000 distinct CDR3 sequences, roughly a sixth being singletons. With regard to this clonotype: The antigen remains undetermined.

Sequences were obtained from peripheral blood. The receptor comes from an adult man with Graves' ophthalmopathy.

The CDR3 nucleotides read TGTGCCAGCAGCTTAAGCTGGCGGGCCGGTGAGACCCAGTACTTC. As protein: CASSLSWRAGETQYF. The chain couples TRBV11-2 to TRBJ2-5, with D perhaps TRBD2 (5 bases). This CDR3 has 15 amino acids. The germline V gene encodes CDR1 SGHAT and CDR2 FQNNGV. V shed 2 bases and J shed 5 bases, with 15 bases lying between them.